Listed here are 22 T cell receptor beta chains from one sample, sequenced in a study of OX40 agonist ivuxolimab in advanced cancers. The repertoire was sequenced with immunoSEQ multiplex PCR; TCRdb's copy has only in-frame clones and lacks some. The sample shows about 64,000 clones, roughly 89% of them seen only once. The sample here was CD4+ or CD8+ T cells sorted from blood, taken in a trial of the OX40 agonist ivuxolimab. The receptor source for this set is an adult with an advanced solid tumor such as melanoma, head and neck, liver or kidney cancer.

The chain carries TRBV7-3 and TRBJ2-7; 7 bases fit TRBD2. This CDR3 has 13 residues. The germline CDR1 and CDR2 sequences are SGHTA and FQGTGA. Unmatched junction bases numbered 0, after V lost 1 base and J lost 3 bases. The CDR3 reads CASSLSGGYEQYF. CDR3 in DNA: TGTGCCAGCAGCTTAAGCGGGGGCTACGAGCAGTACTTC.

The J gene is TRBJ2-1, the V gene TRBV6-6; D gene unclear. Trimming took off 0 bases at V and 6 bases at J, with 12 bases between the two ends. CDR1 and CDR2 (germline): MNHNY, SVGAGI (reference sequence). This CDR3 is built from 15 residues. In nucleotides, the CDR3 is TGTGCCAGCAGTTACTCTCTCGAGATTTCCAATGAGCAGTTCTTC. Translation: CASSYSLEISNEQFF.

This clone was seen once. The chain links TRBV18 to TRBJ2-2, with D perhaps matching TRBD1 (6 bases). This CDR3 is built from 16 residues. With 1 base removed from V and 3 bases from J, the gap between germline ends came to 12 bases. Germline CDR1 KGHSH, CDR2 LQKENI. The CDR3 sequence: CASSPRKGGDTGELFF. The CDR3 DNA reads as TGTGCCAGCTCACCACGTAAAGGGGGAGACACCGGGGAGCTGTTTTTT.

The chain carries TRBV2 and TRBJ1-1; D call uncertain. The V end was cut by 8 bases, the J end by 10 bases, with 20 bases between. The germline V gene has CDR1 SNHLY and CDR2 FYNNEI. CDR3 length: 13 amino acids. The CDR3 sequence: CASDTVLSVRAFF. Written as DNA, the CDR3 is TGTGCCAGCGACACAGTGCTATCTGTTAGAGCTTTCTTT. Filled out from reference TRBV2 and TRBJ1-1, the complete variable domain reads EPEVTQTPSHQVTQMGQEVILRCVPISNHLYFYWYRQILGQKVEFLVSFYNNEISEKSEIFDDQFSVERPDGSNFTLKIRSTKLEDSAMYFCASDTVLSVRAFFGQGTRLTVV.

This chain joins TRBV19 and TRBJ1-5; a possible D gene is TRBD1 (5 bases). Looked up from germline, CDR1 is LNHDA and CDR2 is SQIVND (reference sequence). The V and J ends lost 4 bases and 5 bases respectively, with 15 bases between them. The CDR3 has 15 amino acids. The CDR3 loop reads CASSRAGKDDQPQHF. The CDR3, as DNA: TGTGCCAGTAGTAGAGCAGGGAAGGACGATCAGCCCCAGCATTTT.

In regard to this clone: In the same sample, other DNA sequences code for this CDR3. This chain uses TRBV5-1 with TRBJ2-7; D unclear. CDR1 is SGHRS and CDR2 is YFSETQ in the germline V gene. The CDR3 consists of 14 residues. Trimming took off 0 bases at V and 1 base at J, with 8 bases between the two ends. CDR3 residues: CASSLGGSSYEQYF. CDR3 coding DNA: TGCGCCAGCAGCTTGGGTGGCAGTTCCTACGAGCAGTACTTC.

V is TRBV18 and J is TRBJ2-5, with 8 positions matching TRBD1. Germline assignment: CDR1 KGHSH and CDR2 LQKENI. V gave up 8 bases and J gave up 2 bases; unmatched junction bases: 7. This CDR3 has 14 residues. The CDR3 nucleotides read TGTGCCAGCGTTCCAGGGGGCAAGCAAGAGACCCAGTACTTC. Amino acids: CASVPGGKQETQYF.

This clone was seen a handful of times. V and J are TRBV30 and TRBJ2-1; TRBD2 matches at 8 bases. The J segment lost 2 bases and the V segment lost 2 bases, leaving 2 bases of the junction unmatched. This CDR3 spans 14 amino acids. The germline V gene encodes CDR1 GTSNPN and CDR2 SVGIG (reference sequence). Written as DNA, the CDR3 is TGTGCCTGGAGTAGAGCGGGAGCCTACAATGAGCAGTTCTTC. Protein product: CAWSRAGAYNEQFF. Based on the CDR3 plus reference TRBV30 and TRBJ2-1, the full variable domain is SQTIHQWPATLVQPVGSPLSLECTVEGTSNPNLYWYRQAAGRGLQLLFYSVGIGQISSEVPQNLSASRPQDRQFILSSKKLLLSDSGFYLCAWSRAGAYNEQFFGPGTRLTVL.

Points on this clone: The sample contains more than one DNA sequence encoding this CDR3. CDR3 sequence: CASSGTGQETQYF. The CDR3 nucleotides are TGTGCCAGCTCAGGGACAGGCCAAGAGACCCAGTACTTC. The rearrangement joins TRBV18 to TRBJ2-5, with 8 bases lining up with TRBD1. The ends lost 5 bases at V and 1 base at J; junction bases unmatched: 0. The CDR3 loop spans 13 amino acids. The germline gives CDR1 KGHSH, CDR2 LQKENI.

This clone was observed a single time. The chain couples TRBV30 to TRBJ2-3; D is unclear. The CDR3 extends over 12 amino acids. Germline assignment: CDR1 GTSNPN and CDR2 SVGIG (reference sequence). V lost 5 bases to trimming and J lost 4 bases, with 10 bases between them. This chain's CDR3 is CAWAPSADTQYF. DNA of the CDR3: TGTGCCTGGGCTCCTTCTGCAGATACGCAGTATTTT.

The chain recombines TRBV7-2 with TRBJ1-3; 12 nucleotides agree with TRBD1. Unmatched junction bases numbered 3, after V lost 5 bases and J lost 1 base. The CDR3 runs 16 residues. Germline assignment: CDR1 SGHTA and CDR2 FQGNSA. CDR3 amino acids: CASSQGQGASGNTIYF. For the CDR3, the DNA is TGTGCCAGCAGCCAGGGACAGGGGGCTTCTGGAAACACCATATATTTT.

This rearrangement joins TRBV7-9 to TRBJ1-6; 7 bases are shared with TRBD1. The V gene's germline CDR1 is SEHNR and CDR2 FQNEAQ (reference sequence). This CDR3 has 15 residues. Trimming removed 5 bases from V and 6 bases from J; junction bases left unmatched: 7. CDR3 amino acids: CASSTSDRANSPLHF. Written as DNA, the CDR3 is TGTGCCAGCAGCACCTCCGACAGGGCTAATTCACCCCTCCACTTT. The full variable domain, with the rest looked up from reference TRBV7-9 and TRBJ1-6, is DTGVSQNPRHKITKRGQNVTFRCDPISEHNRLYWYRQTLGQGPEFLTYFQNEAQLEKSRLLSDRFSAERPKGSFSTLEIQRTEQGDSAMYLCASSTSDRANSPLHFGNGTRLTVT.

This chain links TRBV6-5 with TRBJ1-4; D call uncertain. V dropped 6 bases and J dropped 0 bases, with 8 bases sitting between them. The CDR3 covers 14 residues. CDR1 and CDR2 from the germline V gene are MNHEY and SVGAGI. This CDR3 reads CASRPGTTNEKLFF. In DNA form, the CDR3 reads TGTGCCAGCAGACCGGGGACAACTAATGAAAAACTGTTTTTT.

CDR3 residues: CSGGTAKGYTF. The CDR3 bases are TGCAGCGGGGGGACCGCGAAGGGCTACACCTTC. The chain links TRBV29-1 to TRBJ1-2, with a weak D call TRBD1 (5 bases). This CDR3 is built from 11 residues. CDR1 and CDR2 from the germline V gene are SQVTM and ANQGSEA. Trimming took off 7 bases at V and 8 bases at J, with 14 bases between the two ends.

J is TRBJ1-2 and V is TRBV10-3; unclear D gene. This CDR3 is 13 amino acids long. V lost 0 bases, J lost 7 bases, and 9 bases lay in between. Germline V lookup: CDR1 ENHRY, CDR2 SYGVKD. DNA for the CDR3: TGTGCCATCAGTGAGTCTAGGGAGTTTGGCTACACCTTC. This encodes CAISESREFGYTF.

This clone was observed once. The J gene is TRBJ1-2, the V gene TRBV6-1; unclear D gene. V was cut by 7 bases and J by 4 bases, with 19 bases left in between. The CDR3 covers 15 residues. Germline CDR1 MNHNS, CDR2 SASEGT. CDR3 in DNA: TGTGCCAGCACCAGTGAATTGGGAGGGCCCTATGGCTACACCTTC. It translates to CASTSELGGPYGYTF.

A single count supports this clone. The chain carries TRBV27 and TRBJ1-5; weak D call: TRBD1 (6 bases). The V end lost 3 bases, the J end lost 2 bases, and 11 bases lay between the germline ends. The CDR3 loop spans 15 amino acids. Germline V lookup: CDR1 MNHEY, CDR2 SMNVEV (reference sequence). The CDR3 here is CASSLGTLGNQPQHF. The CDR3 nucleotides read TGTGCCAGCAGTTTGGGGACACTTGGCAATCAGCCCCAGCATTTT.

This CDR3 is CASSYGGPTYEQYF. The CDR3 DNA reads as TGTGCCAGCAGTTATGGGGGGCCTACCTACGAGCAGTACTTC. The chain recombines TRBV6-6 with TRBJ2-7; D may correspond to TRBD1 or TRBD2 (6 bases each). In germline, CDR1 is MNHNY, CDR2 SVGAGI (reference sequence). The ends were cut back, 3 bases at V and 2 bases at J, with 11 bases in the middle. There are 14 residues in the CDR3.

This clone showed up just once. The CDR3 protein is CASSQDVGYGNTIYF. For the CDR3, the DNA is TGCGCCAGCAGCCAAGATGTGGGGTATGGAAACACCATATATTTT. The chain combines TRBV4-3 with TRBJ1-3; no firm D call. Looked up from germline, CDR1 is LGHNA and CDR2 is YSLEER. V lost 0 bases, J lost 3 bases, and 9 bases lay in between. The CDR3 is 15 amino acids.

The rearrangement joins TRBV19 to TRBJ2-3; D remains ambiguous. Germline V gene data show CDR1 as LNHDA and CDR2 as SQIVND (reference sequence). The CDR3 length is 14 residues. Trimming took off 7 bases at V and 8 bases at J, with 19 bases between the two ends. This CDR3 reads CASTKGGQLATQYF. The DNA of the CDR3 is TGTGCCAGTACCAAAGGTGGGCAGTTAGCTACGCAGTATTTT.

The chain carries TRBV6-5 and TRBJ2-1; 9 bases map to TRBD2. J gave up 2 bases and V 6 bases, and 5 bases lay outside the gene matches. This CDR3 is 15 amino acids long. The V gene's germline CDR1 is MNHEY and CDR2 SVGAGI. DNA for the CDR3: TGTGCCAGCAGGATAGCGGGAGTACCCTACAATGAGCAGTTCTTC. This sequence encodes CASRIAGVPYNEQFF.

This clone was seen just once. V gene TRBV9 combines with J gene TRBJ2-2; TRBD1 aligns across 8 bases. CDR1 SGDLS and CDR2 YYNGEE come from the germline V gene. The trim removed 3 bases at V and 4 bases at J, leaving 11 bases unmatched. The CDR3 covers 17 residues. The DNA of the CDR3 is TGTGCCAGCAGCGCACGACAGGGGAGCGGTCGCACCGGGGAGCTGTTTTTT. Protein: CASSARQGSGRTGELFF.